Each of the 26 T cell receptor beta chains below was sequenced from the same sample in a study of radiotherapy plus CTLA-4 blockade in lung cancer. Sequencing was performed with immunoSEQ multiplex PCR; in TCRdb, only in-frame clones are kept and a portion is missing. The table has some 110,000 clones, 85% to 90% seen once. Sequencing was performed on peripheral blood, taken from a patient treated with radiotherapy plus ipilimumab. These receptors all stem from a human donor with non-small cell lung cancer that progressed on radiotherapy plus ipilimumab.

Written as DNA, the CDR3 is TGTGCCAGCAGCTTATTAGGGACCGCCAATGAGCAGTTCTTC. It translates to CASSLLGTANEQFF. The chain recombines TRBV7-9 with TRBJ2-1; TRBD1 or TRBD2 may be the D gene (5 bases each). V lost 2 bases, J lost 6 bases, and 11 bases lay in between. CDR3 length equals 14 residues. CDR1 is SEHNR and CDR2 is FQNEAQ in the germline V gene (reference sequence).

This clone occurred once. The genes are TRBV19 and TRBJ2-1, with TRBD2 matching over 10 bases. CDR1 and CDR2 (germline): LNHDA, SQIVND (reference sequence). The ends lost 4 bases at V and 5 bases at J; junction bases unmatched: 14. This CDR3 has 18 residues. The CDR3 DNA sequence: TGTGCCAGTAGTAAAGTGATCGCTAGCGGGGGAAGAAACAATGAGCAGTTCTTC. Translation: CASSKVIASGGRNNEQFF. Complete variable domain (other parts from reference TRBV19 and TRBJ2-1): DGGITQSPKYLFRKEGQNVTLSCEQNLNHDAMYWYRQDPGQGLRLIYYSQIVNDFQKGDIAEGYSVSREKKESFPLTVTSAQKNPTAFYLCASSKVIASGGRNNEQFFGPGTRLTVL.

The chain carries TRBV7-9 and TRBJ2-3; D perhaps matches TRBD1 (5 bases). This CDR3 is built from 15 residues. CDR1 and CDR2 from the germline V gene are SEHNR and FQNEAQ (reference sequence). Trimming left V 1 base short and J 4 bases short, with 12 bases between. This chain's CDR3 is CASSLGARVADTQYF. Written as DNA, the CDR3 is TGTGCCAGCAGCTTAGGCGCCAGGGTTGCAGATACGCAGTATTTT.

V gene TRBV4-1 combines with J gene TRBJ2-7, with D uncertain. V lost 1 base, J lost 5 bases, and 9 bases lay in between. This CDR3 has 13 residues. Per germline, CDR1 MGHRA and CDR2 YSYEKL. The CDR3 nucleotides read TGCGCCAGCAGCCAAGGTGTAGCCGACGAGCAGTACTTC. Translation gives CASSQGVADEQYF.

Turning to this clone: Other DNA sequences in the sample encode the same CDR3. This chain connects TRBV5-1 to TRBJ2-7, with D unclear. The germline V gene has CDR1 SGHRS and CDR2 YFSETQ. The ends were cut back, 0 bases at V and 4 bases at J, with 14 bases in the middle. The CDR3 length is 15 residues. CDR3 DNA sequence: TGCGCCAGCAGCTTGGAGCAGGTTCCACCTTACGAGCAGTACTTC. Protein sequence: CASSLEQVPPYEQYF.

This chain joins TRBV2 and TRBJ1-1, with no clear D. The germline gives CDR1 SNHLY, CDR2 FYNNEI. The CDR3 is made up of 18 amino acids. V lost 6 bases, J lost 1 base, and 24 bases lay in between. The CDR3 sequence is CASRQKFLLGSTNTEAFF. The CDR3 DNA follows: TGTGCCAGCAGGCAGAAATTTCTCCTAGGATCGACGAACACTGAAGCTTTCTTT.

This chain connects TRBV29-1 to TRBJ2-7, with TRBD2 matching 13 bases. This CDR3 region has 14 residues. Germline V CDR1 and CDR2: SQVTM, ANQGSEA. J lost 2 bases, V lost 4 bases, and 2 bases had no gene match. The CDR3 here is CSVAGLAGAYEQYF. CDR3 DNA sequence: TGCAGCGTTGCAGGACTAGCGGGGGCCTACGAGCAGTACTTC.

V usage is TRBV7-8 and J usage is TRBJ1-5; the D gene is possibly TRBD1 (5 bases). Per the germline V gene, CDR1 is SGHVS and CDR2 is FQNEAQ. CDR3 size: 15 residues. Trimming took 1 base from V and 5 from J, leaving 12 bases between them. CDR3 amino acids: CASSLDRGVDQPQHF. CDR3 coding DNA: TGTGCCAGCAGCTTAGATAGAGGGGTCGATCAGCCCCAGCATTTT.

The rearrangement links TRBV6-5 to TRBJ2-6, with D unclear. This CDR3 region has 13 residues. Per germline, CDR1 MNHEY and CDR2 SVGAGI. Trimming pared 6 bases from V and 2 bases from J, leaving 5 bases between. The CDR3 protein is CASSAAGANVLTF. The CDR3 DNA follows: TGTGCCAGCAGCGCGGCTGGGGCCAACGTCCTGACTTTC.

The J gene is TRBJ2-3, the V gene TRBV5-1; the D gene is possibly TRBD2 (5 bases). V lost 0 bases, J lost 3 bases, and 8 bases lay in between. The CDR3 loop spans 14 amino acids. The germline CDR1 and CDR2 sequences are SGHRS and YFSETQ. The CDR3 DNA reads as TGCGCCAGCAGCTTGGGAATAGCGACAGATACGCAGTATTTT. Translated: CASSLGIATDTQYF.

The V call is TRBV11-2, the J call TRBJ2-3; 8 bases line up with TRBD2. V lost 2 bases and J lost 6; bases outside the gene matches: 4. CDR3 length: 14 residues. The germline V gene has CDR1 SGHAT and CDR2 FQNNGV. CDR3 loop: CASSLSSGSDTQYF. The CDR3 DNA is TGTGCCAGCAGCTTAAGCAGCGGGAGCGATACGCAGTATTTT.

V usage is TRBV4-1 and J usage is TRBJ1-5, with D perhaps matching TRBD1 (6 bases). V gave up 4 bases and J gave up 9 bases, with 16 bases separating them. CDR3 length: 14 residues. Germline V lookup: CDR1 MGHRA, CDR2 YSYEKL. CDR3 protein: CASSPLQGPRPQHF. CDR3 sequence (DNA): TGCGCCAGCAGCCCCTTGCAGGGGCCTAGGCCCCAGCATTTT.

The chain uses TRBV7-8 and TRBJ2-7, with 10 nucleotides matching TRBD1. The CDR3 consists of 14 residues. Per the germline V gene, CDR1 is SGHVS and CDR2 is FQNEAQ. V shed 5 bases and J 7 bases; nucleotides not matched to a gene: 8. The CDR3 DNA is TGTGCCAGCAGCAAGACAGGGGGCTGGAGTGAGCAGTACTTC. Translation: CASSKTGGWSEQYF.

This chain links TRBV6-1 with TRBJ2-3, with TRBD2 identical over 11 bases. The trim removed 6 bases at V and 4 bases at J, leaving 3 bases unmatched. This CDR3 spans 14 amino acids. The germline CDR1 and CDR2 sequences are MNHNS and SASEGT. The CDR3 sequence: CASRPGLAADTQYF. The CDR3 DNA reads as TGTGCCAGCAGACCGGGACTAGCGGCAGATACGCAGTATTTT.

This chain connects TRBV7-3 to TRBJ2-5; no clear D. This CDR3 spans 15 amino acids. The V and J ends lost 0 bases and 2 bases respectively, with 10 bases between them. CDR1 and CDR2 from the germline V gene are SGHTA and FQGTGA. CDR3 in amino acids: CASSLTSAKQETQYF. CDR3 DNA sequence: TGTGCCAGCAGCTTAACGTCGGCCAAACAAGAGACCCAGTACTTC. Full variable domain (outside the CDR3, taken from reference TRBV7-3 and TRBJ2-5): GAGVSQTPSNKVTEKGKYVELRCDPISGHTALYWYRQSLGQGPEFLIYFQGTGAADDSGLPNDRFFAVRPEGSVSTLKIQRTERGDSAVYLCASSLTSAKQETQYFGPGTRLLVL.

The chain is built from TRBV5-1 and TRBJ1-2; 11 bases line up with TRBD1. V was clipped by 6 bases and J by 2 bases; unmatched bases: 3. In germline, CDR1 is SGHRS, CDR2 YFSETQ. CDR3 length: 14 residues. CDR3 DNA: TGCGCCAGCACCGGGACAGGGGGGAACTATGGCTACACCTTC. This codes for CASTGTGGNYGYTF.

The gene calls are TRBV7-3 and TRBJ2-1; D perhaps matches TRBD2 (6 bases). The CDR3 extends over 15 amino acids. V shed 3 bases and J shed 1 base, with 10 bases lying between them. CDR1 and CDR2 (germline): SGHTA, FQGTGA. The CDR3 spells CASSLGGTSYNEQFF. The CDR3 DNA reads as TGTGCCAGCAGCTTGGGGGGAACGTCCTACAATGAGCAGTTCTTC.

This sequence joins TRBV7-2 and TRBJ2-1, with 7 bases that match TRBD2. The junction had 11 bases not matched to a gene; V was cut back by 5 bases and J by 7 bases. CDR1 is SGHTA, CDR2 FQGNSA, per germline. The CDR3 spans 15 residues. The DNA for the CDR3 is TGTGCCAGCAGCCACCTTGAGGGAGGGCGAAATGAGCAGTTCTTC. It codes for CASSHLEGGRNEQFF.

The rearrangement joins TRBV5-1 to TRBJ2-1, with a tentative D call TRBD1 (7 bases). The CDR3 contains 15 residues. V was clipped by 6 bases and J by 4 bases, with 17 bases between them. Germline V lookup: CDR1 SGHRS, CDR2 YFSETQ. In DNA form, the CDR3 reads TGCGCCAGCAACGATCCAGGGGGGTCTTACAATGAGCAGTTCTTC. Translation gives CASNDPGGSYNEQFF. Full variable domain (rest looked up from reference TRBV5-1 and TRBJ2-1): KAGVTQTPRYLIKTRGQQVTLSCSPISGHRSVSWYQQTPGQGLQFLFEYFSETQRNKGNFPGRFSGRQFSNSRSEMNVSTLELGDSALYLCASNDPGGSYNEQFFGPGTRLTVL.

The chain combines TRBV5-1 with TRBJ1-1; D is possibly TRBD1 (5 bases). The CDR3 totals 13 residues. The V end was cut by 3 bases, the J end by 1 base, with 7 bases between. Germline CDR1 is SGHRS and CDR2 is YFSETQ. The CDR3 bases are TGCGCCAGCAGCTATGGACAGAACACTGAAGCTTTCTTT. Its translation is CASSYGQNTEAFF.

There are a few counts of this clone. This chain links TRBV10-3 with TRBJ2-7, with no clear D. Germline V gene lookup returns CDR1 ENHRY and CDR2 SYGVKD. This CDR3 spans 11 amino acids. Trimming took off 8 bases at V and 3 bases at J, with 8 bases between the two ends. CDR3 loop: CAIQSSYEQYF. CDR3 nucleotide sequence: TGTGCCATCCAAAGTAGCTACGAGCAGTACTTC.

The rearrangement uses TRBV5-1 and TRBJ1-1, with 8 bases lining up with TRBD1. The CDR3 runs 16 residues. Germline V gene data show CDR1 as SGHRS and CDR2 as YFSETQ. The V gene end was trimmed by 6 bases and the J gene end by 0 bases; junction bases not matched to a gene: 10. Here the CDR3 DNA reads TGCGCCAGCACCAGCGGGACAGGCTACATGAACACTGAAGCTTTCTTT. It is translated as CASTSGTGYMNTEAFF.

This clone was recorded once. The V and J genes are TRBV5-6 and TRBJ1-1, with D unresolved. Germline V gene lookup returns CDR1 SGHDT and CDR2 YYEEEE. The V end was cut by 2 bases, the J end by 1 base, with 6 bases between. CDR3 length: 13 residues. The CDR3 loop reads CASSFDRNTEAFF. In DNA, the CDR3 is TGTGCCAGCAGCTTCGACCGGAACACTGAAGCTTTCTTT.

V and J are TRBV10-3 and TRBJ2-5; TRBD1 might be the D (5 bases). V lost 0 bases and J 5 bases, leaving 13 bases between the germline ends. In germline, CDR1 is ENHRY, CDR2 SYGVKD. This CDR3 region has 15 residues. The CDR3 region is CAISESSVGAETQYF. In DNA, the CDR3 is TGTGCCATCAGTGAGTCTTCGGTAGGGGCTGAGACCCAGTACTTC.

V and J are TRBV7-6 and TRBJ2-1; weak D call: TRBD1 (5 bases). Germline V lookup: CDR1 SGHVS, CDR2 FNYEAQ. Trimming stripped 5 bases from V and 8 bases from J, with 19 bases between. The CDR3 is 15 amino acids. The CDR3 here is CASSHGHSGQDEQFF. CDR3 DNA: TGTGCCAGCAGCCACGGACATTCGGGCCAGGATGAGCAGTTCTTC. Looking up the rest from reference TRBV7-6 and TRBJ2-1 gives the full variable domain: GAGVSQSPRYKVTKRGQDVALRCDPISGHVSLYWYRQALGQGPEFLTYFNYEAQQDKSGLPNDRFSAERPEGSISTLTIQRTEQRDSAMYRCASSHGHSGQDEQFFGPGTRLTVL.

This clone was seen just once. The chain links TRBV6-5 to TRBJ2-3; perhaps TRBD2 as D (6 bases). V dropped 6 bases and J dropped 4 bases, with 11 bases sitting between them. Germline CDR1 is MNHEY and CDR2 is SVGAGI. The CDR3 length is 13 residues. The CDR3 reads CASSRGGSDTQYF. DNA for the CDR3: TGTGCCAGCAGCCGCGGAGGGTCAGATACGCAGTATTTT.